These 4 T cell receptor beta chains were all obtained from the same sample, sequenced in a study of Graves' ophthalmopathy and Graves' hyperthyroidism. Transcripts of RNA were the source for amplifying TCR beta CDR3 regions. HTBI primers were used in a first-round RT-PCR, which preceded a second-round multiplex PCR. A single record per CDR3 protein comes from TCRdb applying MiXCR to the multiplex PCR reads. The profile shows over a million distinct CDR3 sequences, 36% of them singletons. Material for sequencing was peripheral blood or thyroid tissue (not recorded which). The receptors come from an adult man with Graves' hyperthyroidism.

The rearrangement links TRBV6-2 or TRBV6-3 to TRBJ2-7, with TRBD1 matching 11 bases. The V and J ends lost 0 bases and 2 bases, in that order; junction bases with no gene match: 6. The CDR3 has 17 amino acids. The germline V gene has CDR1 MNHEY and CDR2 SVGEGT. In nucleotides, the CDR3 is TGTGCCAGCAGTTACTCGAAGCCGGGACAGGGGGCCTACGAGCAGTACTTC. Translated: CASSYSKPGQGAYEQYF.

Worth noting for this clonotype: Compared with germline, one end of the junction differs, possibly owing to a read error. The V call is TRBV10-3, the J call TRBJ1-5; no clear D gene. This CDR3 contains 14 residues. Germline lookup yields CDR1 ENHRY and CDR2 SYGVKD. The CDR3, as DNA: TGTGCCAGCAGTACCCTTCCCCGGGGTCAGCCCCAGCATTTT. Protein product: CASSTLPRGQPQHF.

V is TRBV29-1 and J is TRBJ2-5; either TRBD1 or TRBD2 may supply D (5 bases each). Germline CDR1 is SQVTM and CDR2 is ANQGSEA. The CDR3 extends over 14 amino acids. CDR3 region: CTEGGHPVQETQYF. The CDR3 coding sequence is TGCACCGAAGGAGGACACCCTGTTCAAGAGACCCAGTACTTC. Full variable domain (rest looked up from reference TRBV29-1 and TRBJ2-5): SAVISQKPSRDICQRGTSLTIQCQVDSQVTMMFWYRQQPGQSLTLIATANQGSEATYESGFVIDKFPISRPNLTFSTLTVSNMSPEDSSIYLCTEGGHPVQETQYFGPGTRLLVL.

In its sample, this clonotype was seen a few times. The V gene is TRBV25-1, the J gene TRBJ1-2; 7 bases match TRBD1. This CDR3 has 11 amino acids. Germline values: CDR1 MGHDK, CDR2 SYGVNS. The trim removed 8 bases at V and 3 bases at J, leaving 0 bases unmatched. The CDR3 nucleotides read TGTGCCAGCGGACAGGACTATGGCTACACCTTC. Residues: CASGQDYGYTF.